This TCR beta chain was obtained from a study of molecular identifiers for immune sequencing clone quantification. This clonotype was found many times. The V gene lost 5 bases and the J gene lost 5 bases, with 16 bases spanning the gap. The CDR3 loop spans 14 amino acids. CDR1 and CDR2 (germline): MNHEY, SVGAGI. Via MiXCR, TCRdb re-called the PCR reads, giving one row per CDR3 protein. Of 460,000 or so distinct CDR3 sequences in the sample, roughly a fifth are singletons; the top ten hold about 0.8%. The sequenced sample was naive CD8+ T cells from blood, with Jurkat cell RNA spiked in. Subset indicated: FACS-sorted CD8+CD4-CCR7+CD45RA+ naive T cells. This sequence joins TRBV6-5 and TRBJ2-7, with D maybe TRBD1 (5 bases). This sequence was found in a human donor in good health. Some libraries in this study had Jurkat cell RNA spiked in. The CDR3 region is CASSRTQAPHEQYF. CDR3 in DNA: TGTGCCAGCAGTAGAACACAGGCGCCCCACGAGCAGTACTTC.